This T cell receptor (beta chain) was captured in a study of blood T cell repertoires in COVID-19. Study overall: Spain, Italy and the United States supplied samples that represented acute and convalescent COVID-19. PBMCs, B-cell-depleted T cells, or T cells were the source of the cDNA or gDNA that made up the material.

The CDR3 is made up of 13 amino acids. The germline V gene encodes CDR1 SQVTM and CDR2 ANQGSEA. V was clipped by 3 bases and J by 6 bases, with 15 bases between them. The authors' processing: For nucleated cells, counts were estimated from reference gene primer amplification. The table came from immunoSEQ multiplex PCR; TCRdb's copy has only in-frame clones and leaves some out. The V and J calls and the clone size are those of that table, but D and trimming were determined from the DNA. This repertoire shows over 110,000 clones, approximately 80% found once; its top ten account for 3.5% to 4%. The chain links TRBV29-1 to TRBJ2-7, with a weak D call TRBD2 (6 bases). Material: peripheral blood. The source is a man aged 70-80 years who had recovered from COVID-19. The CDR3 loop is CSVEVGSALEQYF. Here the CDR3 DNA reads TGCAGCGTTGAGGTCGGGAGTGCCCTCGAGCAGTACTTC.